These 11 T cell receptor beta chains originate from one sample sequenced in a study of technical replicates of blood from a few donors. Assay: immunoSEQ multiplex PCR; the TCRdb copy retains only in-frame clones and omits some. This table holds fewer than 85,000 clones, 85% to 95% found once. The sample was T cells isolated from PBMCs. These receptors originate from a human donor in good health.

The chain links TRBV10-3 to TRBJ1-1, with D perhaps TRBD1 (5 bases). Trimming removed 10 bases from V and 2 bases from J, with 14 bases in between. The CDR3 spans 13 residues. Looked up from germline, CDR1 is ENHRY and CDR2 is SYGVKD. CDR3 loop: CATSTELNTEAFF. In nucleotides, the CDR3 is TGTGCCACCTCGACAGAGCTTAACACTGAAGCTTTCTTT.

The V gene is TRBV7-9, the J gene TRBJ1-2; the match to TRBD1 covers 8 bases. CDR3 size: 13 residues. CDR1 and CDR2 from the germline V gene are SEHNR and FQNEAQ (reference sequence). Trimming at V came to 5 bases and at J to 7 bases, leaving 6 bases not matched to a gene. The DNA of the CDR3 is TGTGCCAGCAGCCTCGGGACAGGATTTGGCTACACCTTC. Translated: CASSLGTGFGYTF.

The chain combines TRBV4-1 with TRBJ1-5; 8 bases are shared with TRBD1. CDR3 size: 16 residues. The trim removed 6 bases at V and 6 bases at J, leaving 13 bases unmatched. The germline CDR1 and CDR2 sequences are MGHRA and YSYEKL. The CDR3 protein is CASRDFPGTGRQPQHF. Here the CDR3 DNA reads TGCGCCAGCAGAGACTTTCCCGGGACAGGCCGTCAGCCCCAGCATTTT.

J is TRBJ1-3 and V is TRBV7-9, with D possibly matching TRBD1 (5 bases). The CDR3 contains 15 residues. Trimming left V 4 bases short and J 4 bases short, with 14 bases between. Germline V gene lookup returns CDR1 SEHNR and CDR2 FQNEAQ (reference sequence). This chain's CDR3 is CASSSGGVGGNTIYF. DNA for the CDR3: TGTGCCAGCAGCTCCGGAGGGGTAGGGGGAAACACCATATATTTT.

The V call is TRBV27, the J call TRBJ1-6; D may be TRBD1 (6 bases). The CDR3 loop spans 16 amino acids. V was pared by 3 bases and J by 9 bases, with 18 bases between. The germline CDR1 and CDR2 sequences are MNHEY and SMNVEV (reference sequence). The CDR3 spells CASSFKLGQYASPLHF. DNA for the CDR3: TGTGCCAGCAGTTTCAAACTCGGACAGTACGCTTCACCCCTCCACTTT.

This chain links TRBV2 with TRBJ2-3; TRBD1 aligns across 8 bases. Per germline, CDR1 SNHLY and CDR2 FYNNEI. Unmatched junction bases numbered 14, after V lost 6 bases and J lost 9 bases. The CDR3 consists of 15 residues. DNA for the CDR3: TGTGCCAGCAGCGCCGGAACGACAGGGGTGGGCACGCAGTATTTT. This gives the protein CASSAGTTGVGTQYF. The variable domain in full, completed from reference TRBV2 and TRBJ2-3, reads EPEVTQTPSHQVTQMGQEVILRCVPISNHLYFYWYRQILGQKVEFLVSFYNNEISEKSEIFDDQFSVERPDGSNFTLKIRSTKLEDSAMYFCASSAGTTGVGTQYFGPGTRLTVL.

V gene TRBV29-1 combines with J gene TRBJ1-4; TRBD1 matches at 7 bases. After removal of 6 bases from V and 0 bases from J, the junction contained 10 bases not matched to a gene. Germline V gene lookup returns CDR1 SQVTM and CDR2 ANQGSEA. CDR3 length: 16 residues. The CDR3 DNA follows: TGCAGCGTCGCAGGGAGACAGGGTACAACTAATGAAAAACTGTTTTTT. It codes for CSVAGRQGTTNEKLFF.

The gene calls are TRBV29-1 and TRBJ2-1, with 9 bases that match TRBD2. CDR1 and CDR2 from the germline V gene are SQVTM and ANQGSEA. Trimming cost V 1 base and J 4 bases; bases outside gene matches: 8. This CDR3 contains 16 residues. The CDR3 coding sequence is TGCAGCGTTGAAGGCCGTACTAGCGGGTATTACAATGAGCAGTTCTTC. Translation: CSVEGRTSGYYNEQFF.

This chain links TRBV6-1 with TRBJ2-3; 11 nucleotides agree with TRBD2. With V trimmed by 3 bases and J by 4 bases, 9 bases remained unmatched. This CDR3 is built from 17 residues. The germline CDR1 and CDR2 sequences are MNHNS and SASEGT. The CDR3 region has the DNA TGTGCCAGCAGTGAGCATCCGACTAGCGGGGCCGCAGATACGCAGTATTTT. It translates to CASSEHPTSGAADTQYF.

The chain carries TRBV25-1 and TRBJ2-5; D is uncertain. This CDR3 comprises 13 residues. With 10 bases removed from V and 7 bases from J, the gap between germline ends came to 19 bases. The germline gives CDR1 MGHDK, CDR2 SYGVNS. The CDR3 is CATKASFRWTQYF. The CDR3 region has the DNA TGTGCCACGAAAGCGAGTTTTCGATGGACCCAGTACTTC.

The genes are TRBV5-1 and TRBJ2-7; TRBD2 matches 9 bases. CDR3 length: 16 amino acids. The V gene end was trimmed by 0 bases and the J gene end by 3 bases; junction bases not matched to a gene: 7. CDR1 and CDR2 from the germline V gene are SGHRS and YFSETQ. The CDR3 bases are TGCGCCAGCAGCTTGGCAGCGGGGGGCGCAGGCTACGAGCAGTACTTC. It translates to CASSLAAGGAGYEQYF.